This note documents a single T cell receptor beta chain sequence. The study recruited people aged about 18 to 95 years across some 23 US areas. This CDR3 contains 12 residues. The germline CDR1 and CDR2 sequences are SQVTM and ANQGSEA. V shed 7 bases and J 5 bases; nucleotides not matched to a gene: 7. Authors' processing steps: Amplification from reference gene primers served as the basis for estimated nucleated cell counts. Sequencing was performed with immunoSEQ multiplex PCR; in TCRdb, only in-frame clones are kept and a portion is missing. The V and J calls and clone size were taken over from that table, and D and trimming were inferred from the DNA. The sample records 120,000 to 150,000 clones, roughly four fifths being singletons. This sample was taken from a study of blood T cell repertoires in COVID-19. Study as a whole: COVID-19 samples from acute and convalescent phases originated in the United States, Italy and Spain. From T cells, B-cell-depleted T cells, or PBMCs came the material, which was cDNA or gDNA.

The receptor's source is a woman in her fifties or sixties with acute COVID-19. Sample: PBMCs or T cells enriched from blood (not recorded which). V usage is TRBV29-1 and J usage is TRBJ2-5; TRBD1 matches at 7 bases. In DNA form, the CDR3 reads TGCAGCGGCCGACAGGGCTCCGAGACCCAGTACTTC. Amino acid sequence: CSGRQGSETQYF. Complete variable domain (other parts from reference TRBV29-1 and TRBJ2-5): SAVISQKPSRDICQRGTSLTIQCQVDSQVTMMFWYRQQPGQSLTLIATANQGSEATYESGFVIDKFPISRPNLTFSTLTVSNMSPEDSSIYLCSGRQGSETQYFGPGTRLLVL.